The T cell receptor beta chain described here comes from a study of blood T cells in healthy people across ages. Combining a sample-barcoded 5' primer with a J-beta primer mix, a second PCR ran for roughly 6 to 12 cycles. From the 5' RACE reads, TCRdb called clonotypes with MiXCR, one entry per CDR3 protein. The table lists 800,000 to 950,000 distinct CDR3 sequences, almost 30% of them singletons. The CDR3 runs 16 residues. Trimming shortened V by 6 bases and J by 1 base, and 17 bases separated the two germline ends. The sample holds a few counts of this clonotype. Separately, the same data were catalogued under a study of T cells of mothers and their children.

The sample taken for sequencing was blood. The TCR comes from a woman aged 40 to 50 in good health. The chain recombines TRBV12-3 or TRBV12-4 with TRBJ2-3; D perhaps matches TRBD1 (6 bases). This chain's CDR3 is CASSSVVGAGTDTQYF. DNA for the CDR3: TGTGCCAGCAGCTCTGTGGTGGGGGCAGGCACAGATACGCAGTATTTT.